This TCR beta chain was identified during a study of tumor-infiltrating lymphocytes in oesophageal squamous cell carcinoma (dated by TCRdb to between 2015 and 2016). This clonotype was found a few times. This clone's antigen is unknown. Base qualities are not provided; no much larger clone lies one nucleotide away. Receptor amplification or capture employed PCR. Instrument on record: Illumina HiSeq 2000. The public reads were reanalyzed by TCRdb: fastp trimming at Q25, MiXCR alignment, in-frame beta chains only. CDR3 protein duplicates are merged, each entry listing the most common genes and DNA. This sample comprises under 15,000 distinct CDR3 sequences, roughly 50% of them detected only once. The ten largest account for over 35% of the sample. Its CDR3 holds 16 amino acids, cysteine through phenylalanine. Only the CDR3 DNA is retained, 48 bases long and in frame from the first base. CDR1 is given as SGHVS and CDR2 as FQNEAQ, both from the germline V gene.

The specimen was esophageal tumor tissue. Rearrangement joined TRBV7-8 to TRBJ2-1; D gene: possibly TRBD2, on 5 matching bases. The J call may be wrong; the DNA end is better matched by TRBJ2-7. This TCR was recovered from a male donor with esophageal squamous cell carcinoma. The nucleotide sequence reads TGTGCCAGCAGCTCCCTCCCCCTAGCAATATTGGAGGAGCAGTACTTC. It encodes CASSSLPLAILEEQYF.